This TCR beta chain was found in a study of T cell responses to AZD1222 COVID-19 vaccine. For the study at large: Second-dose intervals near 4 or 12 weeks were combined.

General study results and limits: Baseline testing showed seropositivity in only 6 or 7 AZD1222 recipients. The donor cohort was predominantly white British with a female majority, and clonal diversity may have been underestimated.

In the case of this clone: Its matching antigen is unknown.

This CDR3 contains 15 residues. V lost 1 base to trimming and J lost 5 bases, with 9 bases between them. CDR1 and CDR2 from the germline V gene are LGHNA and YSLEER. The repertoire was sequenced with immunoSEQ multiplex PCR; TCRdb's copy has only in-frame clones and lacks some. There are about 150,000 clones in the sample; just over 90% occur only once, and less than 2% lies in the top ten. This sequence originates from an adult in good health. V and J are TRBV4-3 and TRBJ1-6; the D gene is possibly TRBD1 (5 bases). Sample: peripheral blood, taken on day 0 of AZD1222 vaccination. As DNA, the CDR3 is TGCGCCAGCAGCCAAGGGGGGGGTAATAATTCACCCCTCCACTTT. Its translation is CASSQGGGNNSPLHF.